Each of the 32 T cell receptor beta chains below was sequenced from the same sample in a study of blood T cell repertoires in COVID-19 (dated by TCRdb to 2019 to 2021). Library preparation employed the immunoSEQ multiplex PCR assay. TCRdb stores this immuneACCESS table with in-frame sequences only. Part of the clones is absent; in the studies checked, under half of the shortfall reflects unresolved V genes, and no reason is known for the rest. Across this sample there are approximately 32,000 clones, with 70% to 90% seen only once. 20% to 30% of the sample comes from the top ten. Sequencing was done on a sample of peripheral blood. Source of these receptors: a human donor in a cohort sampled during active COVID-19.

The chain couples TRBV19 to TRBJ1-5; 8 bases are a match to TRBD1. This CDR3 has 18 residues. The ends lost 7 bases at V and 1 base at J; junction bases unmatched: 15. Per germline, CDR1 LNHDA and CDR2 SQIVND (reference sequence). The CDR3 coding sequence is TGTGCCAGTATCCCCGGTGGGCAGGGGGCTGTAAGCAATCAGCCCCAGCATTTT. Its protein product is CASIPGGQGAVSNQPQHF.

The rearrangement uses TRBV11-2 and TRBJ1-1; a weak D match, TRBD1 (6 bases). Trimming took 4 bases from V and 8 from J, leaving 14 bases between them. CDR1 is SGHAT, CDR2 FQNNGV, per germline. This CDR3 region has 13 residues. The chain's CDR3 is CASSSRQAAEAFF. The CDR3 DNA is TGTGCCAGCAGCTCCAGACAGGCGGCCGAAGCTTTCTTT.

The chain couples TRBV12-5 to TRBJ2-2; D is ambiguous. Trimming took off 3 bases at V and 4 bases at J, with 9 bases between the two ends. CDR3 length: 14 amino acids. Germline V gene sequence: CDR1 LGHNT, CDR2 FRNRAP. The CDR3 bases are TGTGCTAGTGGTTTTAGTTCCCCCACCGGGGAGCTGTTTTTT. Its protein is CASGFSSPTGELFF.

This rearrangement joins TRBV2 to TRBJ1-2; TRBD1 agrees at 7 bases. The CDR3 runs 14 residues. The germline V gene encodes CDR1 SNHLY and CDR2 FYNNEI. V shed 9 bases and J 4 bases; nucleotides not matched to a gene: 11. This chain's CDR3 is CASNRQGDLYGYTF. The DNA of the CDR3 is TGTGCCAGTAACCGACAGGGCGACCTCTATGGCTACACCTTC. Drawing the rest from reference TRBV2 and TRBJ1-2, the complete variable domain is EPEVTQTPSHQVTQMGQEVILRCVPISNHLYFYWYRQILGQKVEFLVSFYNNEISEKSEIFDDQFSVERPDGSNFTLKIRSTKLEDSAMYFCASNRQGDLYGYTFGSGTRLTVV.

The genes are TRBV6-5 and TRBJ2-1; 8 nucleotides match TRBD2. The germline gives CDR1 MNHEY, CDR2 SVGAGI. CDR3 length: 14 amino acids. The J segment lost 8 bases and the V segment lost 6 bases, leaving 9 bases of the junction unmatched. The CDR3 here is CASRLAGFRDEQFF. In DNA, the CDR3 is TGTGCCAGCAGATTAGCGGGGTTCAGGGATGAGCAGTTCTTC.

The chain joins TRBV30 to TRBJ1-1; TRBD1 might be the D (5 bases). Between the trimmed V and J ends, which lost 2 bases and 10 bases, there was a span of 14 bases. The CDR3 sequence is 12 residues long. Germline assignment: CDR1 GTSNPN and CDR2 SVGIG (reference sequence). CDR3 residues: CAWSMKLGGAFF. The DNA for the CDR3 is TGTGCCTGGAGTATGAAACTCGGGGGAGCTTTCTTT.

The chain combines TRBV9 with TRBJ2-3, with 10 bases that match TRBD2. CDR3 length: 16 residues. Germline CDR1 reads SGDLS; CDR2 reads YYNGEE. V was pared by 4 bases and J by 5 bases, with 10 bases of the junction left unmatched. The CDR3 DNA is TGTGCCAGCAGCCCTAGGGTAGCGGGGGGCCTAGATACGCAGTATTTT. Amino acids: CASSPRVAGGLDTQYF.

The chain combines TRBV5-1 with TRBJ2-3; 7 bases align to TRBD2. This CDR3 has 13 amino acids. The V and J ends lost 7 bases and 4 bases, in that order; junction bases with no gene match: 6. The germline gives CDR1 SGHRS, CDR2 YFSETQ. CDR3 sequence reads: CASFGGGADTQYF. The CDR3, as DNA: TGCGCCAGCTTCGGTGGGGGGGCAGATACGCAGTATTTT.

This chain uses TRBV30 with TRBJ2-3; 8 nucleotides match TRBD2. CDR1 and CDR2 from the germline V gene are GTSNPN and SVGIG (reference sequence). The CDR3 covers 14 residues. V shed 2 bases and J 4 bases; nucleotides not matched to a gene: 5. Here the CDR3 DNA reads TGTGCCTGGAGTTCTGGCGGGGGGTCAGATACGCAGTATTTT. Translated: CAWSSGGGSDTQYF. The full variable domain, completed using reference TRBV30 and TRBJ2-3, is SQTIHQWPATLVQPVGSPLSLECTVEGTSNPNLYWYRQAAGRGLQLLFYSVGIGQISSEVPQNLSASRPQDRQFILSSKKLLLSDSGFYLCAWSSGGGSDTQYFGPGTRLTVL.

The rearrangement joins TRBV6-1 to TRBJ2-7; perhaps TRBD2 as D (5 bases). The V and J ends lost 0 bases and 7 bases respectively, with 10 bases between them. Germline V gene lookup returns CDR1 MNHNS and CDR2 SASEGT. The CDR3 covers 13 residues. The CDR3 region has the DNA TGTGCCAGCAGTGAAGCGAGGGCCCGGGAGCAGTACTTC. Translated, it gives CASSEARAREQYF.

The gene calls are TRBV30 and TRBJ2-5, with 9 bases that match TRBD1. The trim removed 5 bases at V and 5 bases at J, leaving 12 bases unmatched. This CDR3 comprises 15 residues. Looked up from germline, CDR1 is GTSNPN and CDR2 is SVGIG (reference sequence). CDR3 sequence reads: CAWASTGGGLETQYF. In DNA, the CDR3 is TGTGCCTGGGCCTCGACAGGGGGAGGTCTGGAGACCCAGTACTTC.

The chain recombines TRBV5-1 with TRBJ2-5, with 7 nucleotides matching TRBD2. The V segment lost 3 bases and the J segment 2 bases; nucleotides outside the gene matches: 13. The CDR3 runs to 17 residues. Germline V gives CDR1 SGHRS, CDR2 YFSETQ. The CDR3 coding sequence is TGCGCCAGCAGCTCAAACCCTAGCGGAATTTCTCAAGAGACCCAGTACTTC. It yields the protein CASSSNPSGISQETQYF. The entire variable domain, with the rest obtained from reference TRBV5-1 and TRBJ2-5, is as follows: KAGVTQTPRYLIKTRGQQVTLSCSPISGHRSVSWYQQTPGQGLQFLFEYFSETQRNKGNFPGRFSGRQFSNSRSEMNVSTLELGDSALYLCASSSNPSGISQETQYFGPGTRLLVL.

The chain uses TRBV11-3 and TRBJ1-1, with 7 bases matching TRBD1. Germline CDR1 reads SGHNT; CDR2 reads YENEEA. The CDR3 has 15 amino acids. V lost 5 bases and J lost 1; bases outside the gene matches: 7. The CDR3 DNA sequence: TGTGCCAGCAGCGCATCCGGGACAGAGAACACTGAAGCTTTCTTT. It specifies CASSASGTENTEAFF.

This clone came up once. V is TRBV6-5 and J is TRBJ1-2; D gene uncertain. The length of the CDR3 is 14 residues. Trimming took off 0 bases at V and 2 bases at J, with 7 bases between the two ends. Germline CDR1 reads MNHEY; CDR2 reads SVGAGI. The CDR3 reads CASSYSRWNYGYTF. The CDR3 region has the DNA TGTGCCAGCAGTTACTCGAGGTGGAACTATGGCTACACCTTC.

V and J are TRBV12-3 or TRBV12-4 and TRBJ1-5, with D tentatively TRBD1 (6 bases). The CDR3 runs 12 residues. The ends were cut back, 5 bases at V and 7 bases at J, with 9 bases in the middle. CDR3 DNA sequence: TGTGCCAGCAGTCCAGGGGAACAGCCCCAGCATTTT. Protein product: CASSPGEQPQHF.

This clone was seen just once. The chain joins TRBV2 to TRBJ1-2, with D uncertain. The length of the CDR3 is 13 residues. Trimming left V 7 bases short and J 7 bases short, with 16 bases between. In germline, CDR1 is SNHLY, CDR2 FYNNEI. The CDR3, as DNA: TGTGCCAGCATCCGGGAAAGGTCGGGTGGCTACACCTTC. Translation gives CASIRERSGGYTF.

The chain combines TRBV6-6 with TRBJ1-5; D might be TRBD1 (5 bases). The CDR3 is 15 residues long. V was shortened by 0 bases and J by 6 bases, with 12 bases between the two germline ends. Germline assignment: CDR1 MNHNY and CDR2 SVGAGI (reference sequence). The CDR3 loop reads CASSYSGQFAQPQHF. As DNA, the CDR3 is TGTGCCAGCAGTTACTCGGGGCAGTTTGCTCAGCCCCAGCATTTT.

The chain employs TRBV7-6 and TRBJ2-2; 8 nucleotides agree with TRBD2. The CDR3 totals 16 residues. The germline V gene has CDR1 SGHVS and CDR2 FNYEAQ. The V gene end was trimmed by 3 bases and the J gene end by 4 bases; junction bases not matched to a gene: 7. The CDR3 nucleotides are TGTGCCAGCAGCTTCCTAGCGGGTCAAAGCACCGGGGAGCTGTTTTTT. Amino acids: CASSFLAGQSTGELFF. The entire variable domain, with the rest obtained from reference TRBV7-6 and TRBJ2-2, is as follows: GAGVSQSPRYKVTKRGQDVALRCDPISGHVSLYWYRQALGQGPEFLTYFNYEAQQDKSGLPNDRFSAERPEGSISTLTIQRTEQRDSAMYRCASSFLAGQSTGELFFGEGSRLTVL.

The rearrangement uses TRBV2 and TRBJ2-5, with 8 bases matching TRBD1. The V segment lost 5 bases and the J segment 2 bases; nucleotides outside the gene matches: 7. The length of the CDR3 is 15 residues. Looked up from germline, CDR1 is SNHLY and CDR2 is FYNNEI. CDR3 nucleotides: TGTGCCAGCAGTTTGCTGACAGGGGATCAAGAGACCCAGTACTTC. It codes for CASSLLTGDQETQYF.

The gene calls are TRBV24-1 and TRBJ2-2, with D tentatively TRBD1 (5 bases). CDR1 and CDR2 from the germline V gene are KGHDR and SFDVKD. Trimming removed 1 base at V and 6 bases at J, with 8 bases between. The CDR3 extends over 14 amino acids. The CDR3: CATSDFSRAGELFF. The CDR3 coding sequence is TGTGCCACCAGTGATTTTTCCAGGGCCGGGGAGCTGTTTTTT.

The chain couples TRBV5-1 to TRBJ2-5; a possible D gene is TRBD1 (5 bases). Germline V gene data show CDR1 as SGHRS and CDR2 as YFSETQ. V was trimmed by 5 bases and J by 5 bases, leaving 13 bases between them. The CDR3 has 13 residues. CDR3 DNA: TGCGCCAGCAGGAGGACACTCATGGAGACCCAGTACTTC. Its translation is CASRRTLMETQYF.

Concerning this clone itself: This same CDR3 is encoded by further DNA sequences in the sample. The chain is built from TRBV27 and TRBJ2-7, with D unclear. The CDR3 spans 13 residues. Germline CDR1 and CDR2: MNHEY and SMNVEV (reference sequence). V was cut by 2 bases and J by 1 base, with 6 bases left in between. This chain's CDR3 is CASSLGQSYEQYF. Here the CDR3 DNA reads TGTGCCAGCAGTTTAGGGCAGTCCTACGAGCAGTACTTC.

V gene TRBV21-1 combines with J gene TRBJ2-1; the D call in the table, TRBD1, was not verified against the DNA. TRBV21-1 is designated a pseudogene. The CDR3 contains 15 residues. The CDR3 bases are TGTGCCAGCAGCCAGGGGGCCTACTCCTACAATGAGCAGTTCTTC. It translates to CASSQGAYSYNEQFF.

The rearrangement links TRBV10-3 to TRBJ1-1, with 9 bases identical to TRBD1. V was pared by 3 bases and J by 1 base, with 6 bases of the junction left unmatched. This CDR3 has 16 residues. Germline V gives CDR1 ENHRY, CDR2 SYGVKD. For the CDR3, the DNA is TGTGCCATCAGTGACTCGACGGGACAGGGGAACACTGAAGCTTTCTTT. It yields the protein CAISDSTGQGNTEAFF.

The chain couples TRBV11-2 to TRBJ2-1; weak D call: TRBD1 (5 bases). Looked up from germline, CDR1 is SGHAT and CDR2 is FQNNGV. V lost 5 bases, J lost 3 bases, and 14 bases lay in between. This CDR3 spans 15 amino acids. The CDR3 region is CASSNQGAIYNEQFF. In DNA form, the CDR3 reads TGTGCCAGCAGCAACCAGGGCGCAATCTACAATGAGCAGTTCTTC.

The chain is built from TRBV28 and TRBJ2-7, with TRBD1 matching 7 bases. The CDR3 contains 16 residues. The V segment lost 3 bases and the J segment 3 bases; nucleotides outside the gene matches: 11. Germline CDR1 and CDR2: MDHEN and SYDVKM. The CDR3, as DNA: TGTGCCAGCAGTTTCCCTGACAGGGCCCCCGTCTACGAGCAGTACTTC. This sequence encodes CASSFPDRAPVYEQYF.

The table lists this clone with a few counts. The CDR3: CASSLGGLVGEQYF. CDR3 in DNA: TGTGCCAGCAGCTTAGGGGGCCTAGTGGGCGAGCAGTACTTC. The chain uses TRBV7-9 and TRBJ2-7, with a weak D call TRBD1 (5 bases). Germline loops: CDR1 SEHNR, CDR2 FQNEAQ (reference sequence). The CDR3 totals 14 residues. The germline V and J ends were trimmed by 1 base and 6 bases, with 13 bases remaining between them.

Here the CDR3 reads CASSLTGGRVDTQYF. The CDR3 DNA follows: TGTGCCAGCAGTCTGACAGGGGGCAGGGTAGATACGCAGTATTTT. The rearrangement links TRBV6-5 to TRBJ2-3; TRBD1 matches at 10 bases. This CDR3 is 15 amino acids long. V trimming: 5 bases; J trimming: 5 bases; junction bases outside the gene matches: 7. Germline V lookup: CDR1 MNHEY, CDR2 SVGAGI.

This rearrangement joins TRBV5-1 to TRBJ2-3; 7 positions agree with TRBD1. J lost 5 bases, V lost 0 bases, and 6 bases had no gene match. The CDR3 runs to 15 residues. CDR1 SGHRS and CDR2 YFSETQ come from the germline V gene. Here the CDR3 reads CASSLDRGAIDTQYF. The CDR3 coding sequence is TGCGCCAGCAGCTTGGACAGGGGCGCTATAGATACGCAGTATTTT. The entire variable domain, with the rest obtained from reference TRBV5-1 and TRBJ2-3, is as follows: KAGVTQTPRYLIKTRGQQVTLSCSPISGHRSVSWYQQTPGQGLQFLFEYFSETQRNKGNFPGRFSGRQFSNSRSEMNVSTLELGDSALYLCASSLDRGAIDTQYFGPGTRLTVL.

The chain has TRBV19 and TRBJ2-7, with no clear D. From germline, CDR1 is LNHDA and CDR2 SQIVND (reference sequence). V gave up 7 bases and J gave up 6 bases, with 19 bases separating them. The CDR3 consists of 14 residues. In DNA form, the CDR3 reads TGTGCCAGTAAAATCCAATTAAACACCCGCGAGCAGTACTTC. This translates into CASKIQLNTREQYF.

V gene TRBV9 combines with J gene TRBJ1-2; D may be TRBD1 (5 bases). V lost 7 bases and J lost 8, with 33 bases in between. CDR1 SGDLS and CDR2 YYNGEE come from the germline V gene. CDR3 length: 18 amino acids. Here the CDR3 DNA reads TGTGCCAGCGAATATAAAAGACGGGTGGGGCCCTACGTGGGAGGCTACACCTTC. The encoded protein is CASEYKRRVGPYVGGYTF.

The chain recombines TRBV6-5 with TRBJ2-5, with 9 bases identical to TRBD2. The J segment lost 5 bases and the V segment lost 5 bases, leaving 9 bases of the junction unmatched. The germline CDR1 and CDR2 sequences are MNHEY and SVGAGI. The CDR3 has 15 residues. CDR3 nucleotides: TGTGCCAGCAGTACCATTAGCGGGGGTCGGGAGACCCAGTACTTC. The encoded protein is CASSTISGGRETQYF.